The next 24 T cell receptor beta chains were all read from a single sample in a study of T cell responses to AZD1222 COVID-19 vaccine. The table came from immunoSEQ multiplex PCR; TCRdb's copy has only in-frame clones and leaves some out. The sample lists about 120,000 clones, around 90% occurring once. The sample consisted of peripheral blood, taken on day 0 of AZD1222 vaccination. These receptors originate from an adult in good health.

J is TRBJ2-2 and V is TRBV7-6; TRBD2 is a possible D gene (5 bases). Germline assignment: CDR1 SGHVS and CDR2 FNYEAQ. This CDR3 has 16 residues. V was clipped by 5 bases and J by 3 bases, with 16 bases between them. DNA for the CDR3: TGTGCCAGCAGCCCAGCGGCTGGTAGCGACACCGGGGAGCTGTTTTTT. This sequence encodes CASSPAAGSDTGELFF.

The V call is TRBV27, the J call TRBJ2-5; possible D gene TRBD2, 6 bases. This CDR3 is built from 15 residues. Germline V lookup: CDR1 MNHEY, CDR2 SMNVEV (reference sequence). Trimming removed 2 bases from V and 4 bases from J, with 14 bases in between. CDR3 coding DNA: TGTGCCAGCAGTTTAGGGGACCCAGCGGGAGAGACCCAGTACTTC. Protein sequence: CASSLGDPAGETQYF.

The genes are TRBV2 and TRBJ2-7; D is perhaps TRBD2 (6 bases). The germline V gene encodes CDR1 SNHLY and CDR2 FYNNEI. Trimming pared 1 base from V and 3 bases from J, leaving 13 bases between. This CDR3 has 15 amino acids. The CDR3 loop reads CASSEGGVALYEQYF. The CDR3, as DNA: TGTGCCAGCAGTGAAGGGGGGGTGGCCCTCTACGAGCAGTACTTC.

This chain joins TRBV28 and TRBJ1-5, with 7 nucleotides matching TRBD1. Germline V CDR1 and CDR2: MDHEN, SYDVKM. Unmatched junction bases numbered 5, after V lost 5 bases and J lost 4 bases. This CDR3 is built from 14 residues. The CDR3 spells CASSPTGLNQPQHF. The DNA of the CDR3 is TGTGCCAGCAGTCCGACAGGGCTAAATCAGCCCCAGCATTTT.

The chain has TRBV11-3 and TRBJ2-1, with D possibly being TRBD2 (5 bases). Germline CDR1 and CDR2: SGHNT and YENEEA. The CDR3 has 13 residues. V dropped 5 bases and J dropped 12 bases, with 17 bases sitting between them. CDR3 nucleotide sequence: TGTGCCAGCAGCCCGGGATTCGAGGCATTGCAGTTCTTC. Its protein product is CASSPGFEALQFF.

This clone was counted a few times. The J gene is TRBJ2-6, the V gene TRBV19; D gene ambiguous. The V end was cut by 4 bases, the J end by 0 bases, with 10 bases between. The CDR3 contains 16 residues. Germline V CDR1 and CDR2: LNHDA, SQIVND (reference sequence). CDR3 region: CASSRSQTSGANVLTF. As DNA, the CDR3 is TGTGCCAGTAGTAGAAGCCAAACCTCTGGGGCCAACGTCCTGACTTTC.

The rearrangement joins TRBV5-1 to TRBJ2-3; 9 bases line up with TRBD2. V trimming: 0 bases; J trimming: 4 bases; junction bases outside the gene matches: 6. This CDR3 region has 16 residues. CDR1 and CDR2 (germline): SGHRS, YFSETQ. CDR3 coding DNA: TGCGCCAGCAGCTTGGGCACGACTAGCGGCGCAGATACGCAGTATTTT. Translation: CASSLGTTSGADTQYF.

This chain uses TRBV19 with TRBJ1-5; D not resolved. Trimming took 4 bases from V and 4 from J, leaving 14 bases between them. This CDR3 has 15 amino acids. The germline V gene has CDR1 LNHDA and CDR2 SQIVND (reference sequence). In nucleotides, the CDR3 is TGTGCCAGTAGTACCCGGGGAGAGGAAAATCAGCCCCAGCATTTT. Residues: CASSTRGEENQPQHF.

The gene calls are TRBV29-1 and TRBJ2-1; D perhaps matches TRBD2 (7 bases). This CDR3 spans 16 amino acids. Trimming removed 4 bases at V and 5 bases at J, with 21 bases between. Germline values: CDR1 SQVTM, CDR2 ANQGSEA. CDR3 nucleotides: TGCAGCGTTGGGGGGCGGGGCGGGAGCAAGAACAATGAGCAGTTCTTC. Protein: CSVGGRGGSKNNEQFF.

This chain connects TRBV6-2 or TRBV6-3 to TRBJ2-3; 8 positions match TRBD1. The germline V gene has CDR1 MNHEY and CDR2 SVGEGT. The CDR3 totals 21 residues. J was trimmed by 2 bases and V by 2 bases; bases with no gene match: 21. CDR3 protein: CASSYRTLASDPQGATDTQYF. CDR3 coding DNA: TGTGCCAGCAGTTACCGGACGTTGGCTAGCGACCCCCAGGGGGCCACAGATACGCAGTATTTT.

The rearrangement joins TRBV6-5 to TRBJ2-1; 10 bases are shared with TRBD1. The J segment lost 2 bases and the V segment lost 5 bases, leaving 3 bases of the junction unmatched. The CDR3 has 15 residues. Per the germline V gene, CDR1 is MNHEY and CDR2 is SVGAGI. Written as DNA, the CDR3 is TGTGCCAGCAGTCCGGGACAGGGGCCCTACAATGAGCAGTTCTTC. Encoded protein: CASSPGQGPYNEQFF.

This clone was recorded only once. The chain uses TRBV9 and TRBJ1-6; D uncertain. The CDR3 has 16 amino acids. The germline gives CDR1 SGDLS, CDR2 YYNGEE. V gave up 0 bases and J gave up 3 bases, with 10 bases separating them. The CDR3 DNA sequence: TGTGCCAGCAGCGTAGCTGTAGGGCTCTATAATTCACCCCTCCACTTT. This translates into CASSVAVGLYNSPLHF.

The count of this clone is one. The chain has TRBV27 and TRBJ1-5; D perhaps matches TRBD1 (5 bases). The CDR3 consists of 15 residues. CDR1 and CDR2 from the germline V gene are MNHEY and SMNVEV (reference sequence). The V gene lost 3 bases and the J gene lost 1 base, with 10 bases spanning the gap. The CDR3 loop is CASSLGRLSNQPQHF. Written as DNA, the CDR3 is TGTGCCAGCAGTTTGGGACGGTTGAGCAATCAGCCCCAGCATTTT.

The rearrangement uses TRBV5-1 and TRBJ2-1, with TRBD2 matching over 9 bases. From germline, CDR1 is SGHRS and CDR2 YFSETQ. The CDR3 is 14 residues long. J was trimmed by 8 bases and V by 0 bases; bases with no gene match: 3. CDR3 region: CASSLVAGADEQFF. The CDR3 DNA reads TGCGCCAGCAGCTTGGTAGCGGGGGCAGATGAGCAGTTCTTC.

The chain combines TRBV7-9 with TRBJ2-7; possible D gene TRBD1, 6 bases. The CDR3 is 14 residues long. The germline V and J ends were trimmed by 0 bases and 7 bases, with 13 bases remaining between them. Germline V gene data show CDR1 as SEHNR and CDR2 as FQNEAQ (reference sequence). CDR3 DNA sequence: TGTGCCAGCAGCTTAGCGGGGGCCTCTCGGGAGCAGTACTTC. It yields the protein CASSLAGASREQYF.

The chain couples TRBV11-2 to TRBJ2-3; 8 bases fit TRBD2. The CDR3 has 15 residues. Trimming took 1 base from V and 4 from J; bases not matched to a gene: 4. Germline CDR1 is SGHAT and CDR2 is FQNNGV. CDR3 bases: TGTGCCAGCAGCTTAGGAGCGGGAGTGGCAGATACGCAGTATTTT. Its protein is CASSLGAGVADTQYF.

Written as DNA, the CDR3 is TGTGCCAGCAGCTTACTAGCGGGGGGGGATAGGGAGCAGTTCTTC. This translates into CASSLLAGGDREQFF. This chain links TRBV11-3 with TRBJ2-1, with 12 bases that match TRBD2. Germline CDR1 is SGHNT and CDR2 is YENEEA. This CDR3 is 15 amino acids long. Trimming removed 2 bases from V and 10 bases from J; junction bases left unmatched: 6.

The gene calls are TRBV30 and TRBJ1-3; D ambiguous. This CDR3 has 14 amino acids. V gave up 1 base and J gave up 2 bases, with 9 bases separating them. Germline lookup yields CDR1 GTSNPN and CDR2 SVGIG (reference sequence). The CDR3: CAWSEGRAGNTIYF. The CDR3 bases are TGTGCCTGGAGTGAAGGGAGAGCTGGAAACACCATATATTTT.

V usage is TRBV4-1 and J usage is TRBJ2-7; D is unresolved. CDR1 MGHRA and CDR2 YSYEKL come from the germline V gene. CDR3 length: 16 amino acids. V lost 1 base and J 2 bases, leaving 15 bases between the germline ends. The CDR3 DNA follows: TGCGCCAGCAGCCAAGGAGAAGGGATGGTTGCCTACGAGCAGTACTTC. This sequence encodes CASSQGEGMVAYEQYF.

The V gene is TRBV10-2, the J gene TRBJ2-7, with unresolved D. This CDR3 region has 15 residues. Germline lookup yields CDR1 WSHSY and CDR2 SAAADI. Trimming took 2 bases from V and 2 from J, leaving 13 bases between them. Written as DNA, the CDR3 is TGCGCCAGCAGTGAGGAAATCTTTAGGACCTACGAGCAGTACTTC. Its translation: CASSEEIFRTYEQYF.

The chain uses TRBV28 and TRBJ2-7; perhaps TRBD1 as D (6 bases). V was shortened by 6 bases and J by 0 bases, with 15 bases between the two germline ends. The CDR3 covers 15 residues. Germline-derived CDR1 and CDR2 are MDHEN and SYDVKM. CDR3 sequence reads: CASSHDRLSSYEQYF. The DNA of the CDR3 is TGTGCCAGCAGCCACGACAGGCTGAGCTCCTACGAGCAGTACTTC.

The chain recombines TRBV30 with TRBJ2-7; a weak D match, TRBD2 (5 bases). The ends were cut back, 3 bases at V and 2 bases at J, with 8 bases in the middle. Germline assignment: CDR1 GTSNPN and CDR2 SVGIG (reference sequence). The CDR3 extends over 12 amino acids. This chain's CDR3 is CAWSRGAYEQYF. CDR3 nucleotides: TGTGCCTGGAGCCGGGGAGCCTACGAGCAGTACTTC.

The V and J genes are TRBV15 and TRBJ2-2; 7 bases fit TRBD2. Trimming removed 2 bases from V and 1 base from J; junction bases left unmatched: 4. This CDR3 contains 16 residues. CDR1 is LNHNV and CDR2 is YYDKDF in the germline V gene (reference sequence). The CDR3 region is CATSRTRGENTGELFF. The CDR3, as DNA: TGTGCCACCAGCAGAACCCGGGGGGAGAACACCGGGGAGCTGTTTTTT.

The J gene is TRBJ2-3, the V gene TRBV10-3; 7 bases line up with TRBD2. The CDR3 length is 14 residues. The germline gives CDR1 ENHRY, CDR2 SYGVKD. Trimming cost V 4 bases and J 3 bases; bases outside gene matches: 4. The chain's CDR3 is CAISVAGETDTQYF. Written as DNA, the CDR3 is TGTGCCATCAGTGTGGCGGGGGAAACAGATACGCAGTATTTT.